This T cell receptor (beta chain) was documented in a study of post-analysis software for immune sequencing data. Across the study: Several disease courses (relapsing-remitting, secondary progressive and progressive-relapsing) of multiple sclerosis were included. Overall study results and limits: About five TRBV segments occurring more often in patients than controls included TRBV5-6, TRBV5-1 and TRBV20-1. Patients with multiple sclerosis recorded significantly lower normalized Chao1 diversity than controls, the study found.

Presence of unique molecular identifiers characterized the TCR beta cDNA libraries. TCRdb recomputed calls from the PCR reads with MiXCR, one row per CDR3 protein. The profile shows hundreds of thousands of distinct CDR3 sequences, more than 50% of them singletons. V lost 2 bases and J 4 bases, leaving 17 bases between the germline ends. The length of the CDR3 is 17 residues. Of note for this clonotype: Its specificity is unknown.

The rearrangement uses TRBV12-3 or TRBV12-4 and TRBJ2-2, with D possibly being TRBD2 (5 bases). The source is a girl aged 2 to 10 with multiple sclerosis. Sequencing input: blood. CDR3 loop: CASSLSSPGIITGELFF. The CDR3 DNA sequence: TGTGCCAGCAGTTTATCTTCGCCGGGGATTATCACCGGGGAGCTGTTTTTT.